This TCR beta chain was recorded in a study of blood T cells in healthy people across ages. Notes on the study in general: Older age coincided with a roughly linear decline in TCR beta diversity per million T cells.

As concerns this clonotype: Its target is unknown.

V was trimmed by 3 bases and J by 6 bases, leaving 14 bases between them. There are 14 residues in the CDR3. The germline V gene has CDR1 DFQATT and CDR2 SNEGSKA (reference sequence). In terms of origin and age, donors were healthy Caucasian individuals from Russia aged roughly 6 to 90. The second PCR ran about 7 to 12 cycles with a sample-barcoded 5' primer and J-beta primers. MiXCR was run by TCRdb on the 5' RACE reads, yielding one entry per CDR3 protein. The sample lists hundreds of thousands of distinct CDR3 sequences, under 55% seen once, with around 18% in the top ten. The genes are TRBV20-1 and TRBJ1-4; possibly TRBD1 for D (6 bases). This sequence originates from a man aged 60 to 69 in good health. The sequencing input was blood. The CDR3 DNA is TGCAGTGCTAGCCAGGGGCAACGGGATGAAAAACTGTTTTTT. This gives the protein CSASQGQRDEKLFF.